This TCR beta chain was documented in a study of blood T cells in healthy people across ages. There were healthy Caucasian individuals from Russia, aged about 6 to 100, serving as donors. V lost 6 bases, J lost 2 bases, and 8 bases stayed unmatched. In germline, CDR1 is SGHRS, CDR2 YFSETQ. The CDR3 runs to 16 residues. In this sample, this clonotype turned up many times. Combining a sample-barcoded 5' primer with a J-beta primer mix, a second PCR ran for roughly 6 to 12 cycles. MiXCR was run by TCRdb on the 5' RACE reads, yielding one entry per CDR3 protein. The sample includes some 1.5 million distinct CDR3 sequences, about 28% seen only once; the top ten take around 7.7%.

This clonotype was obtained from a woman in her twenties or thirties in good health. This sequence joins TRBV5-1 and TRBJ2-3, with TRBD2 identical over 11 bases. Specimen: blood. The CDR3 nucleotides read TGCGCCAGCACCAACACTAGCGGGGGTTCCACAGATACGCAGTATTTT. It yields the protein CASTNTSGGSTDTQYF.